These T cell receptor beta chains were read from a single sample in a study of OX40 agonist ivuxolimab in advanced cancers. TCRdb keeps only in-frame clones here, not all; method: immunoSEQ multiplex PCR. The data show fewer than 75,000 clones, with roughly 87% seen just once and approximately 2.5% held by the top ten. The material sequenced was CD4+ or CD8+ T cells sorted from blood, taken in a trial of the OX40 agonist ivuxolimab. The source is an adult with an advanced solid tumor such as melanoma, head and neck, liver or kidney cancer. The CDR3 runs from the conserved cysteine through the conserved F or W. The order of the fields is J gene, V gene, clone size, D gene, CDR3 DNA, CDR3 protein. A D gene is named only where the DNA matches it firmly. Not all rows give a size; the values are once, few, many and, for expanded clones, a class.

TRBJ2-1,TRBV11-1,.,TRBD2,TGTGCCAGCAGCACGGCTAGCGGGAGGGCGTCGGATGAGCAGTTCTTC,CASSTASGRASDEQFF
TRBJ2-1,TRBV10-1,.,TRBD1,TGCGCCAGCAGCCCAGGGGGTAGTGTCTACAATGAGCAGTTCTTC,CASSPGGSVYNEQFF
TRBJ2-7,TRBV7-9,.,.,TGTGCCAGCAGCCTCGACAGGCAAGCCTACGAGCAGTACTTC,CASSLDRQAYEQYF
TRBJ2-1,TRBV18,.,TRBD2,TGTGCCAGCTCACGCTTTAGCGGGAGGCTCCATGAGCAGTTCTTC,CASSRFSGRLHEQFF
TRBJ1-5,TRBV6-5,.,.,TGTGCCAGCAGGGCCCCGAGCCCCGATCAGCCCCAGCATTTT,CASRAPSPDQPQHF
TRBJ1-5,TRBV9,.,.,TGTGCCAGCAGCGTAGGGTCCAAGCAACAGGACAATCAGCCCCAGCATTTT,CASSVGSKQQDNQPQHF
TRBJ2-1,TRBV9,.,.,TGTGCCAGCAGCGTGACTGAGTGGAATGAGCAGTTCTTC,CASSVTEWNEQFF
TRBJ1-4,TRBV25-1,.,.,TGTGCCAGCAGTGATTCCACAGGGTTTGAAAAACTGTTTTTT,CASSDSTGFEKLFF
TRBJ1-6,TRBV6-5,.,.,TGTGCCAGCAGTTACCGGGATTCACCCCTCCACTTT,CASSYRDSPLHF
TRBJ2-2,TRBV19,few,TRBD1,TGTGCCAGTAAGGAGGTAGGGGGCGGCACCGGGGAGCTGTTTTTT,CASKEVGGGTGELFF
TRBJ1-1,TRBV25-1,.,.,TGTGCCAGCAGTGCTCGGGGAGCCTACACTGAAGCTTTCTTT,CASSARGAYTEAFF
TRBJ2-7,TRBV4-3,.,TRBD2,TGCGCCAGCAGCCAAGATATAGCGGGAGGCTCCTACGAGCAGTACTTC,CASSQDIAGGSYEQYF
TRBJ2-2,TRBV19,.,.,TGTGCCAGTAGGTTGGTTGGTACCGGGGAGCTGTTTTTT,CASRLVGTGELFF
TRBJ1-3,TRBV4-1,.,.,TGCGCCAGCAGCCGCCCCGAAGGCTCTGGAAACACCATATATTTT,CASSRPEGSGNTIYF
TRBJ2-3,TRBV7-9,.,.,TGTGCCAGCAGCTTATCGGTCGGGGATACGCAGTATTTT,CASSLSVGDTQYF
TRBJ2-4,TRBV18,.,.,TGTGCCAGCTCACCACCCGTTGGACTAGCCAAAAACATTCAGTACTTC,CASSPPVGLAKNIQYF
TRBJ1-2,TRBV18,.,.,TGTGCCAGCTCACCTACCGGGTCCTGGGATAACTATGGCTACACCTTC,CASSPTGSWDNYGYTF
TRBJ1-1,TRBV6-5,.,TRBD1,TGTGCCAGCAGTTACGGACAGGGGGCTGGCACTGAAGCTTTCTTT,CASSYGQGAGTEAFF
TRBJ1-2,TRBV30,.,.,TGTGCCTGGAGCGGGATCTATGGCTACACCTTC,CAWSGIYGYTF
TRBJ1-4,TRBV18,.,.,TGTGCCAGCTCACCAAACCCGGGCGGGGGAGAAAAACTGTTTTTT,CASSPNPGGGEKLFF
TRBJ1-5,TRBV7-9,.,TRBD1,TGTGCCAGCAGCTCCGGGACAGGGCCCCTTGATCAGCCCCAGCATTTT,CASSSGTGPLDQPQHF
TRBJ2-5,TRBV15,.,TRBD1,TGTGCCACCAGCAGAGACGTTGGGACAGGAGACAGTGAGACCCAGTACTTC,CATSRDVGTGDSETQYF
TRBJ1-5,TRBV5-1,once,.,TGCGCCAGCAGCATCCAGGGAGATCAGCCCCAGCATTTT,CASSIQGDQPQHF
TRBJ2-7,TRBV6-5,.,.,TGTGCCAGCAGTTATCGTAGATCGGGACCTCTCTACGAGCAGTACTTC,CASSYRRSGPLYEQYF
TRBJ2-2,TRBV7-7,.,TRBD1,TGTGCTAGCAGCTTAGGACAGGGATCCGGGGAGCTGTTTTTT,CASSLGQGSGELFF
TRBJ1-5,TRBV28,.,.,TGTGCCAGCAGCTCTCCGGCGGATTATAGCAATCAGCCCCAGCATTTT,CASSSPADYSNQPQHF
TRBJ2-1,TRBV30,.,TRBD1,TGTGCCTTAACGACAGGGTCGAGCTCTTACAATGAGCAGTTCTTC,CALTTGSSSYNEQFF
TRBJ2-2,TRBV6-4,.,.,TGTGCCAGCAGTGACCGGAGACAGGTCGACACCGGGGAGCTGTTTTTT,CASSDRRQVDTGELFF
TRBJ2-5,TRBV7-9,.,.,TGTGCCAGCAGCCCGGGAGCGGAAGAGACCCAGTACTTC,CASSPGAEETQYF
TRBJ2-7,TRBV5-1,.,TRBD2,TGCGCCAGCAGCTGGGGCGGGGGGCGCGAGCAGTACTTC,CASSWGGGREQYF
TRBJ2-1,TRBV19,.,TRBD2,TGTGCCAGTAGTGCCCGACTAGCGGGGTCCTCAGGGTCCTACAATGAGCAGTTCTTC,CASSARLAGSSGSYNEQFF
TRBJ1-5,TRBV10-3,.,TRBD1,TGTGCCATCAGTGAGACTGGGGACAGATATAGCAATCAGCCCCAGCATTTT,CAISETGDRYSNQPQHF
TRBJ2-3,TRBV30,.,.,TGTGCCTGGACCGCTAGTGCAGATACGCAGTATTTT,CAWTASADTQYF
TRBJ1-1,TRBV29-1,.,TRBD1,TGCAGCGTTACCTCCCCGGACAGGGGGAATCAAGCTTTCTTT,CSVTSPDRGNQAFF
TRBJ2-7,TRBV5-5,.,.,TGTGCCAGCAGACTGACGGTCTCCTACGAGCAGTACTTC,CASRLTVSYEQYF
TRBJ2-1,TRBV2,.,.,TGTGCCAGCAGTGGGCTACCTCAATACAATGAGCAGTTCTTC,CASSGLPQYNEQFF
TRBJ1-2,TRBV7-9,few,TRBD1,TGTGCCAGCAGCTCTTTGCGGACAGGGACTTATGGCTACACCTTC,CASSSLRTGTYGYTF
TRBJ1-4,TRBV30,.,.,TGTGCCTCGGGTTCCAGGTTTAATGAAAAACTGTTTTTT,CASGSRFNEKLFF
TRBJ2-6,TRBV30,.,TRBD2,TGTGCCTGGAGTGGCATCCGCGGGAGTCGGGATGGGGCCAACGTCCTGACTTTC,CAWSGIRGSRDGANVLTF
TRBJ2-7,TRBV7-2,.,.,TGTGCCAGCAGCTTAGGACTAATCAGAGCCTACGAGCAGTACTTC,CASSLGLIRAYEQYF
TRBJ1-2,TRBV7-9,.,.,TGTGCCAGCAGCTCGAACAGCGTCGGCTATGGCTACACCTTC,CASSSNSVGYGYTF
TRBJ2-7,TRBV7-2,once,.,TGTGCCAGCAGCCAGGGTACCGCCTCTTACGAGCAGTACTTC,CASSQGTASYEQYF
TRBJ2-1,TRBV7-2,.,TRBD2,TGTGCCAGCAGCCCAACTAGCGGAACCTACAATGAGCAGTTCTTC,CASSPTSGTYNEQFF
TRBJ2-1,TRBV10-2,.,TRBD2,TGCGCCAGCAGTCCCAGCGGGAGAAACAATGAGCAGTTCTTC,CASSPSGRNNEQFF
TRBJ1-2,TRBV7-2,.,.,TGTGCCAGCAGCCTACAAAACTATGGCTACACCTTC,CASSLQNYGYTF
TRBJ2-5,TRBV7-9,.,.,TGTGCCAGCAGCCAGCGAAACCGACACCAGATACAAGAGACCCAGTACTTC,CASSQRNRHQIQETQYF
TRBJ1-2,TRBV6-6,.,TRBD1,TGTGCCAGCAGTCGACAGGGCGCGGGCGGCTACACCTTC,CASSRQGAGGYTF
TRBJ2-1,TRBV6-5,.,TRBD2,TGTGCCAGCAGTAAGGCTTTAGCGGGGGAGGGGGCGCAGTTCTTC,CASSKALAGEGAQFF
TRBJ2-5,TRBV15,once,TRBD1,TGTGCCACCAGCAGAGATACCCGACAGGGAACACAGTACTTC,CATSRDTRQGTQYF
TRBJ2-6,TRBV27,once,.,TGTGCCAGCAGTTCCGGACAACCTGGGGCCAACGTCCTGACTTTC,CASSSGQPGANVLTF
TRBJ1-1,TRBV15,.,.,TGTGCCACCAGCAGAGATCGTCCAGGCGGGAACACTGAAGCTTTCTTT,CATSRDRPGGNTEAFF
TRBJ2-7,TRBV4-1,.,.,TGCGCCAGCAGCCAAGATTGGGCAGGTAGAAATGAGCAGTACTTC,CASSQDWAGRNEQYF
TRBJ2-1,TRBV19,.,TRBD2,TGTGCCAGTAGTATTGGAGCGGGACTTAACAATGAGCAGTTCTTC,CASSIGAGLNNEQFF
TRBJ2-2,TRBV4-3,once,.,TGCGCCAGCAGCCACAGTACCGCGCGCACCGGGGAGCTGTTTTTT,CASSHSTARTGELFF
TRBJ1-2,TRBV7-9,.,TRBD1,TGTGCCAGCAGCACCGGACAGGGAAACTATGGCTACACTTTC,CASSTGQGNYGYTF